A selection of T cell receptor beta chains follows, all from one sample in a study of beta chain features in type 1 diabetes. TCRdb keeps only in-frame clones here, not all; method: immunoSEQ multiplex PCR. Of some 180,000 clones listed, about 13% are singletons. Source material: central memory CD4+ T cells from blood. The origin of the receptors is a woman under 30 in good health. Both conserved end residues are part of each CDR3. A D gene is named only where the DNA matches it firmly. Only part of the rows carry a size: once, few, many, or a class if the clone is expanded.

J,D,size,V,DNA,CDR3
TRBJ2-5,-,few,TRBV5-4,TGTGCCAGCAGCTTGGCCGGAGCCTTCCAAGAGACCCAGTACTTC,CASSLAGAFQETQYF
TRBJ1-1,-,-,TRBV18,TGTGCCAGCTCACCATGGGGGGACACTGAAGCTTTCTTT,CASSPWGDTEAFF
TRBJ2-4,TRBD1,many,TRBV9,TGTGCCAGCAGCGTAGCCCCGGGACAGTTAAACATTCAGTACTTC,CASSVAPGQLNIQYF
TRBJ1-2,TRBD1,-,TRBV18,TGTGCCAGTTACGGACAGGACTATGGCTACACCTTC,CASYGQDYGYTF
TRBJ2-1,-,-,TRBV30,TGTGCCTGGAGTGTCTCTACTCCCAATGAGCAGTTCTTC,CAWSVSTPNEQFF
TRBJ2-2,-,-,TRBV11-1,TGTGCCAGCAGCTCACAGCTCTCGGCCGGGGAGCTGTTTTTT,CASSSQLSAGELFF
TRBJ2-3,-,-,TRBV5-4,TGTGCCAGCAGCTTGGCGAGAGATACGCAGTATTTT,CASSLARDTQYF
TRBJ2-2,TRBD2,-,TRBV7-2,TGTGCCAGCAGCTTCGCCCCTAGCGGAAGGACCGGGGAGCTGTTTTTT,CASSFAPSGRTGELFF
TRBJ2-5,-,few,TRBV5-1,TGCGCCAGCAGCCTTGGATTGACAAACCAAGAGACCCAGTACTTC,CASSLGLTNQETQYF
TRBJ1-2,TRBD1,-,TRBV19,TGTGCCAGTAGTACCGGACAGGGAAGTTTCTATGGCTACACCTTC,CASSTGQGSFYGYTF
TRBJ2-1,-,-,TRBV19,TGTGCCAGTAGGCAGGGCCACGAGCAGTTCTTC,CASRQGHEQFF
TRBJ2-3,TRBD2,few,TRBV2,TGTGCCAGCAGTGAAGGGGGGAGGGTCAGCACAGATACGCAGTATTTT,CASSEGGRVSTDTQYF
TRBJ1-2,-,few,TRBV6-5,TGTGCCAGCAGTTACGACTCTAACTATGGCTACACCTTC,CASSYDSNYGYTF
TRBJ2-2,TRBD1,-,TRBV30,TGTGCCACTCGGGGGACAGGGAGAACCGGGGAGCTGTTTTTT,CATRGTGRTGELFF
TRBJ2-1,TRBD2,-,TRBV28,TGTGCCAGCAGCATAGGGACTAGCGTTCAGGGGGGGTTCTTC,CASSIGTSVQGGFF
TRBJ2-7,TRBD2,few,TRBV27,TGTGCCAGCAGTCCGTGGGGACTAGCGGGAGGAAAAAGTTCCTACGAGCAGTACTTC,CASSPWGLAGGKSSYEQYF
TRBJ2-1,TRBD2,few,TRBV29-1,TGCAGCGTCGGTTTACTAGCGGGAGGGCATGAGCAGTTCTTC,CSVGLLAGGHEQFF
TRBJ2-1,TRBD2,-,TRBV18,TGTGCCAGCTCACTCCCGCGAGGAAGCGGGAGGGACAATGAGCAGTTCTTC,CASSLPRGSGRDNEQFF
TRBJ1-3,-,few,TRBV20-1,TGCAGTGCTAGAGTTATAGACACCATATATTTT,CSARVIDTIYF
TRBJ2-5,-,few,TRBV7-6,TGTGCCAGCAGCTTCACAGGGTTCCAAGAGACCCAGTACTTC,CASSFTGFQETQYF
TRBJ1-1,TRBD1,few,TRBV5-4,TGTGCCAGCAGCTTGGGGACAGGGCCGAACACTGAAGCTTTCTTT,CASSLGTGPNTEAFF
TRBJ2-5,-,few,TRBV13,TGTGCCAGCAGCTTAAGGGAGGTAGAGACCCAGTACTTC,CASSLREVETQYF